Described below is a single T cell receptor (beta chain) sequence and its context. Its antigen is unidentified. Libraries of TCR beta came from quantitative 5'-RACE with molecular barcodes. TCRdb re-analysed the 5' RACE reads in MiXCR, keeping a single row per CDR3 protein. The profile shows about 700,000 distinct CDR3 sequences, around 20% of them singletons. This sample was taken from a study of CD8 T cells in ankylosing spondylitis. V lost 3 bases to trimming and J lost 2 bases; unmatched junction nucleotides: 4. The germline gives CDR1 SGHRS, CDR2 YFSETQ. The length of the CDR3 is 16 residues. Overall study results and limits: Eight or nine highly homologous variants formed a TCR beta motif that appeared characteristic of ankylosing spondylitis blood. Some motif variants had been reported before (in reactive arthritis synovial fluid and blood). Disease-associated clones were reportedly significantly overrepresented in matched ankylosing spondylitis synovial fluid.

The rearrangement links TRBV5-1 to TRBJ2-3; TRBD2 agrees at 12 bases. Source material: blood, either unsorted or a sorted T cell fraction (not recorded which). This receptor was taken from a male donor with ankylosing spondylitis. CDR3 protein: CASSSWTSGDTDTQYF. For the CDR3, the DNA is TGCGCCAGCAGCTCTTGGACTAGCGGGGACACAGATACGCAGTATTTT.